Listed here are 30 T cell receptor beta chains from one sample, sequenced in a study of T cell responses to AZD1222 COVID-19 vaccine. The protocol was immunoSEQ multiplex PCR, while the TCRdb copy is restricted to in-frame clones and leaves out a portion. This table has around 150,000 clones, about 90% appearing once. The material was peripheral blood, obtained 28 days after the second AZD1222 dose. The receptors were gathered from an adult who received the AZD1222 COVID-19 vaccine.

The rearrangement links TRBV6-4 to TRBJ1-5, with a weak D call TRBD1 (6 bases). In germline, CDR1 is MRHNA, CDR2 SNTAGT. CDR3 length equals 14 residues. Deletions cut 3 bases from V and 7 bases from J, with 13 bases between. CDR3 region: CASSEQGGQQPQHF. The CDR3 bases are TGTGCCAGCAGTGAACAGGGAGGGCAGCAGCCCCAGCATTTT.

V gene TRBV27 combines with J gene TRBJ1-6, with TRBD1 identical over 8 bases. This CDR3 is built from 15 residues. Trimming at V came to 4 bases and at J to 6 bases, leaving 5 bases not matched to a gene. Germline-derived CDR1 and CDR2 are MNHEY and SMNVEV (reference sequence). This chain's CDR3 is CASSSGTGGNSPLHF. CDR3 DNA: TGTGCCAGCAGTTCTGGGACAGGAGGTAATTCACCCCTCCACTTT.

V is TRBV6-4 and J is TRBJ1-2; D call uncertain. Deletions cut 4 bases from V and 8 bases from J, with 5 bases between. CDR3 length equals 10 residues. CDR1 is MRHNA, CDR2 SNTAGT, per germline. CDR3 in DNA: TGTGCCAGCAGTGCGGGAGGCTACACCTTC. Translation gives CASSAGGYTF.

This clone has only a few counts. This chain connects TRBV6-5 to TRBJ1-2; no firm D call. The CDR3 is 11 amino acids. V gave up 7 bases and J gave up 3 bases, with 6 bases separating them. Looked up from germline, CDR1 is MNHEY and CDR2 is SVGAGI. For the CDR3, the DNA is TGTGCCAGCACCTTTGACTATGGCTACACCTTC. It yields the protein CASTFDYGYTF.

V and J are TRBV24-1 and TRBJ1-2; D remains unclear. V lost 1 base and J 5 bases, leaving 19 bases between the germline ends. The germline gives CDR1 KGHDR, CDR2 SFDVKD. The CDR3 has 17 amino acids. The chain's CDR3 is CATSDFLSGVGPYGYTF. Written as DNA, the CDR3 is TGTGCCACCAGTGATTTTCTTTCGGGAGTCGGTCCGTATGGCTACACCTTC.

The CDR3 sequence is CASSTSGFPRGANTGELFF. CDR3 nucleotide sequence: TGTGCCAGCTCAACTTCCGGATTTCCTCGTGGCGCGAACACCGGGGAGCTGTTTTTT. The gene calls are TRBV18 and TRBJ2-2; D remains ambiguous. V lost 5 bases and J 0 bases, leaving 22 bases between the germline ends. The germline V gene has CDR1 KGHSH and CDR2 LQKENI. The CDR3 is 19 residues long.

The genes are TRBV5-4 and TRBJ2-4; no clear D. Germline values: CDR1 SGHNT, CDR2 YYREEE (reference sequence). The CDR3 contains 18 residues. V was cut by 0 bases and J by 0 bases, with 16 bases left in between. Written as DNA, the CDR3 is TGTGCCAGCAGCTTGGGTTTTAGGGCCGACATAGCCAAAAACATTCAGTACTTC. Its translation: CASSLGFRADIAKNIQYF.

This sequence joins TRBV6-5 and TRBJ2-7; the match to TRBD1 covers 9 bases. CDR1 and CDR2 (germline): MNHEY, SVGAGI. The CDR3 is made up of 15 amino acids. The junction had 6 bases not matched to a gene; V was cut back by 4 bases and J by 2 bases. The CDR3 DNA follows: TGTGCCAGCAGTTCATCCGGGACAGGGCCCTACGAGCAGTACTTC. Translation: CASSSSGTGPYEQYF.

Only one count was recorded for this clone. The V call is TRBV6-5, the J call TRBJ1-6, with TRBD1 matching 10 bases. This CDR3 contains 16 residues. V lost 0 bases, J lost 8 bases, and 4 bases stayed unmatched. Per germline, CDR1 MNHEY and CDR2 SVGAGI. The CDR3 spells CASSYSPGQGHSPLHF. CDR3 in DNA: TGTGCCAGCAGTTACTCACCGGGACAGGGGCATTCACCCCTCCACTTT.

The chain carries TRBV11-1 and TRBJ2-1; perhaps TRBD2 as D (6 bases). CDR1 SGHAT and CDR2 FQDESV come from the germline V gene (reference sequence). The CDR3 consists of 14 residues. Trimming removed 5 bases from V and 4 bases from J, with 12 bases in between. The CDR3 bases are TGTGCCAGCAGCCAAAGCGGGCGGTACAATGAGCAGTTCTTC. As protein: CASSQSGRYNEQFF.

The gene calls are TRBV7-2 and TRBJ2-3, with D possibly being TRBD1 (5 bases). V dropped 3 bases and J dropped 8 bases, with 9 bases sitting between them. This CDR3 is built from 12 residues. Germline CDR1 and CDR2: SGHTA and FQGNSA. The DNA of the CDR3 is TGTGCCAGCAGCTTCCAGGGCATTACGCAGTATTTT. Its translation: CASSFQGITQYF.

This CDR3 is CASSPWTADYGYTF. For the CDR3, the DNA is TGTGCCAGCAGTCCCTGGACAGCCGACTATGGCTACACCTTC. The rearrangement uses TRBV7-8 and TRBJ1-2, with D possibly matching TRBD1 (6 bases). The germline V gene has CDR1 SGHVS and CDR2 FQNEAQ. The ends were cut back, 6 bases at V and 3 bases at J, with 14 bases in the middle. The CDR3 contains 14 residues.

CDR3 sequence reads: CAGGTGGVGTEAFF. In DNA form, the CDR3 reads TGTGCCGGCGGGACAGGGGGCGTAGGGACTGAAGCTTTCTTT. The chain employs TRBV19 and TRBJ1-1, with 12 bases lining up with TRBD1. V was pared by 11 bases and J by 5 bases, with 9 bases of the junction left unmatched. The CDR3 consists of 14 residues. The germline V gene encodes CDR1 LNHDA and CDR2 SQIVND (reference sequence).

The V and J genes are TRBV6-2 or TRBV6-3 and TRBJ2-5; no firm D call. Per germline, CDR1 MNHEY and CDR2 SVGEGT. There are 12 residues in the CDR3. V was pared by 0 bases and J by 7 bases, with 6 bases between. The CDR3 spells CASSYSLSTQYF. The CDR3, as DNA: TGTGCCAGCAGTTACTCGTTGTCGACCCAGTACTTC.

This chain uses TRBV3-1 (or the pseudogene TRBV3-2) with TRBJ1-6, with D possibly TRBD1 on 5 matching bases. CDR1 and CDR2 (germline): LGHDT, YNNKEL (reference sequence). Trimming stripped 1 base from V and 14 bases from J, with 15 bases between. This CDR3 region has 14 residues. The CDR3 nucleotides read TGTGCCAGCAGCCAAGGGGGCGAGGGGCGGGCCCTCCACTTT. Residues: CASSQGGEGRALHF.

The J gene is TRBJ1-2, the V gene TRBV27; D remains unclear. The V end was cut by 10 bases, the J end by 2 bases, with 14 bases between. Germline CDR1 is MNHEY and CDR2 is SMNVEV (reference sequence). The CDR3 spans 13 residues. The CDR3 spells CATLRPGNYGYTF. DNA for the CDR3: TGTGCCACCCTCAGGCCGGGGAACTATGGCTACACCTTC.

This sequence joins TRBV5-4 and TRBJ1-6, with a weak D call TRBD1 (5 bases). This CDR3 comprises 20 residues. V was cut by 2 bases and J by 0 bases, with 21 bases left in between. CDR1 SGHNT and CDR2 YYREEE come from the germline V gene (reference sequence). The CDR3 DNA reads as TGTGCCAGCAGCTTTAGGTTGCCGGGGCGGTCGAGCTCCTATAATTCACCCCTCCACTTT. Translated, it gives CASSFRLPGRSSSYNSPLHF. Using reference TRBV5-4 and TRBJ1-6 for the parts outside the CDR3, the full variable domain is ETGVTQSPTHLIKTRGQQVTLRCSSQSGHNTVSWYQQALGQGPQFIFQYYREEENGRGNFPPRFSGLQFPNYSSELNVNALELDDSALYLCASSFRLPGRSSSYNSPLHFGNGTRLTVT.

This CDR3 reads CASSLVKDTTVNSPLHF. For the CDR3, the DNA is TGTGCCAGCAGCTTGGTTAAGGACACAACAGTAAATTCACCCCTCCACTTT. V is TRBV7-3 and J is TRBJ1-6; TRBD1 might be the D (5 bases). Trimming pared 3 bases from V and 7 bases from J, leaving 19 bases between. The CDR3 covers 17 residues. Germline assignment: CDR1 SGHTA and CDR2 FQGTGA. Filled out from reference TRBV7-3 and TRBJ1-6, the complete variable domain reads GAGVSQTPSNKVTEKGKYVELRCDPISGHTALYWYRQSLGQGPEFLIYFQGTGAADDSGLPNDRFFAVRPEGSVSTLKIQRTERGDSAVYLCASSLVKDTTVNSPLHFGNGTRLTVT.

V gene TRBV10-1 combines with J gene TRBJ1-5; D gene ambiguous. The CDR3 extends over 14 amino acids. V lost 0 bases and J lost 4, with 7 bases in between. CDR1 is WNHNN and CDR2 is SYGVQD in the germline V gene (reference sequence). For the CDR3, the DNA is TGCGCCAGCAGTGAGTCTGGTCAGAATCAGCCCCAGCATTTT. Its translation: CASSESGQNQPQHF.

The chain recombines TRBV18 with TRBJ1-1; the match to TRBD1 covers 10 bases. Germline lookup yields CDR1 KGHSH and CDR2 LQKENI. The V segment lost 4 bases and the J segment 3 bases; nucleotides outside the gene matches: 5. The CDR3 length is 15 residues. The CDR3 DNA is TGTGCCAGCTCACTTGGACAGGGGGGCGACACTGAAGCTTTCTTT. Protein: CASSLGQGGDTEAFF.

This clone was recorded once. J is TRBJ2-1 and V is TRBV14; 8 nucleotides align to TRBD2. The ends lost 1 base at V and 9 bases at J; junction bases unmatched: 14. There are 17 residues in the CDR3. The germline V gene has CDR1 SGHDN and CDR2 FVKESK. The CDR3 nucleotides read TGTGCCAGCAGCCAAGTGTTGGGGGCGGGAGGCAAACTTGAGCAGTTCTTC. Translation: CASSQVLGAGGKLEQFF.

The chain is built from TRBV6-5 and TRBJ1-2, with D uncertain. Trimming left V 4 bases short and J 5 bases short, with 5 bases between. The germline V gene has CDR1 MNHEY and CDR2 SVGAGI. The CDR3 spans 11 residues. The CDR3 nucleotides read TGTGCCAGCAGTTCGAGATATGGCTACACCTTC. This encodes CASSSRYGYTF.

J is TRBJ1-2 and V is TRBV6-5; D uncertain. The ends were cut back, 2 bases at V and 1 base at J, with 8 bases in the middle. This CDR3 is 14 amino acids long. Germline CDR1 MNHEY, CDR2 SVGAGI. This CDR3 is CASSYQQDNYGYTF. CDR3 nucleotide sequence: TGTGCCAGCAGTTACCAGCAAGATAACTATGGCTACACCTTC.

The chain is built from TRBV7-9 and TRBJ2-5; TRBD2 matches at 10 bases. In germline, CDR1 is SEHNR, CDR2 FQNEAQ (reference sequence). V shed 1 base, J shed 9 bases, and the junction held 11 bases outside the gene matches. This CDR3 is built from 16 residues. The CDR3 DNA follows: TGTGCCAGCAGCTTAGGTCCTAGCGGGGGCCAAAGGGCCCAGTACTTC. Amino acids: CASSLGPSGGQRAQYF.

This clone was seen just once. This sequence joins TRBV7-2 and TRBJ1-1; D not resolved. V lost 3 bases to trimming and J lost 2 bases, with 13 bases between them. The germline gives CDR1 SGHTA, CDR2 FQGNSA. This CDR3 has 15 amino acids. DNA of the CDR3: TGTGCCAGCAGCTTCGGGTTTCCCCCTAACACTGAAGCTTTCTTT. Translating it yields CASSFGFPPNTEAFF.

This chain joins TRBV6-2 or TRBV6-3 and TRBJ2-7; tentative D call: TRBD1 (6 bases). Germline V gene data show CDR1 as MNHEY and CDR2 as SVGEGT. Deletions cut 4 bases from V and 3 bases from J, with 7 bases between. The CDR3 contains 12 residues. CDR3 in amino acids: CASSLDSYEQYF. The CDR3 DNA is TGTGCCAGCAGTTTGGACAGCTACGAGCAGTACTTC.

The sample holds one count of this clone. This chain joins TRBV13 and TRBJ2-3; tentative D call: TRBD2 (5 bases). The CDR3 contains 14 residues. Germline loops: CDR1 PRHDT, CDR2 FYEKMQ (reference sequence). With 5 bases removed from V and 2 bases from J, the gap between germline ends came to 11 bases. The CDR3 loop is CASSPGGPTDTQYF. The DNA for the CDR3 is TGTGCCAGCAGCCCCGGAGGCCCCACAGATACGCAGTATTTT.

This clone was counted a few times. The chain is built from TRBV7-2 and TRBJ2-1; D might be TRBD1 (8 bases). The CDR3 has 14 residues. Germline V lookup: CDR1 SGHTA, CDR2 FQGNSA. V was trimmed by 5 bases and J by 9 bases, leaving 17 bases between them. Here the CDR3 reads CASSSRQGRVEQFF. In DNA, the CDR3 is TGTGCCAGCAGCAGCAGACAGGGGAGGGTTGAGCAGTTCTTC.

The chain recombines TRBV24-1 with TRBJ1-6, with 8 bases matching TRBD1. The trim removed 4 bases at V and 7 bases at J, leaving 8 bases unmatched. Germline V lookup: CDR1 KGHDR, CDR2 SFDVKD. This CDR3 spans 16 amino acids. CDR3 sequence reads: CATSDPSTGVNSPLHF. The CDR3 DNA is TGTGCCACCAGTGACCCCTCGACAGGGGTGAATTCACCCCTCCACTTT.

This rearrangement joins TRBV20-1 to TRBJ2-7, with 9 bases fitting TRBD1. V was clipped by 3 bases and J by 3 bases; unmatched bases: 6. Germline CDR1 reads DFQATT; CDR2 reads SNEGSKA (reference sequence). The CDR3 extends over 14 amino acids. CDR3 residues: CSASSGTGNYEQYF. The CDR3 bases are TGCAGTGCTAGTTCTGGGACAGGGAACTACGAGCAGTACTTC.